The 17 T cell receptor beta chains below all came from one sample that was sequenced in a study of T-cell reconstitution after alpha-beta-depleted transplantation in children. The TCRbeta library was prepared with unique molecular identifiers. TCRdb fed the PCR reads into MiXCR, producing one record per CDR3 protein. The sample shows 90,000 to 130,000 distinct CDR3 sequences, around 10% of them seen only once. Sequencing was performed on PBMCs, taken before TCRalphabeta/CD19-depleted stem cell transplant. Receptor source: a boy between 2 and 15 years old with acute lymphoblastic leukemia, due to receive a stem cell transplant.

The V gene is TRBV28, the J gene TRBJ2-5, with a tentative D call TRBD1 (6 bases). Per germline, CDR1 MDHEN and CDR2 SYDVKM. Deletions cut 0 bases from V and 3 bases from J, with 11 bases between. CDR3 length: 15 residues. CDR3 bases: TGTGCCAGCAGTTTATGGGGGACACAAAAAGAGACCCAGTACTTC. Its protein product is CASSLWGTQKETQYF.

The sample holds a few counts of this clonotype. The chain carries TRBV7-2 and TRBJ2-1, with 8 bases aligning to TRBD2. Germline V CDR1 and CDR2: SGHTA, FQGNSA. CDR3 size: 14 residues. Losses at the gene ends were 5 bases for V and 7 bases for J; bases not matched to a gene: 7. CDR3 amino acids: CASSRAGVGNEQFF. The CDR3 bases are TGTGCCAGCAGCCGAGCGGGAGTTGGAAATGAGCAGTTCTTC.

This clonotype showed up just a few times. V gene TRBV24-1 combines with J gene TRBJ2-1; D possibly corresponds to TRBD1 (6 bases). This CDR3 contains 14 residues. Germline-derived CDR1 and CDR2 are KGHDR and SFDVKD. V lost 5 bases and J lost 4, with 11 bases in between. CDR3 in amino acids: CATSGQGNYNEQFF. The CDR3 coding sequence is TGTGCCACCAGTGGCCAGGGGAATTACAATGAGCAGTTCTTC.

CDR3 DNA sequence: TGTGCCAGCAGCTTAGGTTGGAGTGGCGGGAAGGAAACCCAGTACTTC. It translates to CASSLGWSGGKETQYF. The rearrangement uses TRBV11-2 and TRBJ2-5; tentative D call: TRBD2 (6 bases). The CDR3 runs to 16 residues. Between the trimmed V and J ends, which lost 1 base and 8 bases, there was a span of 20 bases. Per germline, CDR1 SGHAT and CDR2 FQNNGV.

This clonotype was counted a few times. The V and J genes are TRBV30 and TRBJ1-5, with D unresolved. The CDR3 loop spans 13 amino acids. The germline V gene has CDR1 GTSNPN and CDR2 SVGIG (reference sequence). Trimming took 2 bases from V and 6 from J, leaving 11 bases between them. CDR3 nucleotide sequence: TGTGCCTGGAGTATGGCAGGTGGTCAGCCCCAGCATTTT. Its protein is CAWSMAGGQPQHF.

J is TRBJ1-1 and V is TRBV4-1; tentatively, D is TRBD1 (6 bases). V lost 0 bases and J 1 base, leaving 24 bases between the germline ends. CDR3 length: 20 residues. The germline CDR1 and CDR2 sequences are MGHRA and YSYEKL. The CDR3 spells CASSQDGGHRAQTSNTEAFF. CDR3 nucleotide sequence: TGCGCCAGCAGCCAAGATGGGGGCCACCGGGCTCAAACCTCGAACACTGAAGCTTTCTTT.

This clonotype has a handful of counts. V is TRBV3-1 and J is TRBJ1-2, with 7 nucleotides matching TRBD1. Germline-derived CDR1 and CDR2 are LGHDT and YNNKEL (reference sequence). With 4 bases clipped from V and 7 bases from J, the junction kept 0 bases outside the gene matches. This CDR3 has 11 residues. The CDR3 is CASSRQGGYTF. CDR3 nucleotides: TGTGCCAGCAGCCGACAGGGTGGCTACACCTTC.

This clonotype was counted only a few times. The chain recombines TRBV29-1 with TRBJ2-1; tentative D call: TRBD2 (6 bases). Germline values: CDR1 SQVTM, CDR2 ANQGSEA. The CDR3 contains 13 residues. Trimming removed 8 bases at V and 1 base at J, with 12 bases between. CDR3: CSSRDFSYNEQFF. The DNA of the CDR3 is TGCAGCAGCCGGGACTTTTCCTACAATGAGCAGTTCTTC.

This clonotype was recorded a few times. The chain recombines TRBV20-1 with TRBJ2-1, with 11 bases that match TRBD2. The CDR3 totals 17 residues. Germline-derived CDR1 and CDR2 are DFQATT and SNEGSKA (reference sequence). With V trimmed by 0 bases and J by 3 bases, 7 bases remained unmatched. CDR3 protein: CSARDMRTSGLYNEQFF. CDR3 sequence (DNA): TGCAGTGCTAGAGATATGAGGACTAGCGGGCTCTACAATGAGCAGTTCTTC.

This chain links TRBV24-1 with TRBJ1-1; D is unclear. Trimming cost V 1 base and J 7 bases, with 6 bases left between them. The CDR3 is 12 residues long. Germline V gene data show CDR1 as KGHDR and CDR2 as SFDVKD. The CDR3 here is CATSDFRGEAFF. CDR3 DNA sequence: TGTGCCACCAGTGATTTTCGGGGTGAAGCTTTCTTT.

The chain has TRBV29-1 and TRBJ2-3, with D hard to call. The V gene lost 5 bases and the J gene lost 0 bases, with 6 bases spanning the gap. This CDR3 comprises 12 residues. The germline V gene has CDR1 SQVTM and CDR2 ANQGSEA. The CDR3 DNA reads TGCAGCGTTATACCGAGCACAGATACGCAGTATTTT. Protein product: CSVIPSTDTQYF.

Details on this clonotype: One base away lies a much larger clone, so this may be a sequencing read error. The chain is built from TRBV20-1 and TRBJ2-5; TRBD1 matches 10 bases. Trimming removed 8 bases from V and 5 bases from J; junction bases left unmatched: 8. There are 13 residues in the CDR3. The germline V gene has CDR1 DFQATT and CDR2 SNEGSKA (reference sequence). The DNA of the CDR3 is TGCAGTCTCAGACAGGGGGCTTGGGAGACCCAGTACTTC. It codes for CSLRQGAWETQYF.

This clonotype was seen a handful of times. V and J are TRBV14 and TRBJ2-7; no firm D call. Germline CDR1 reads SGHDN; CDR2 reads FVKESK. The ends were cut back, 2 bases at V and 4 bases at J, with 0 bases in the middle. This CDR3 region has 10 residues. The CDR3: CASSQYEQYF. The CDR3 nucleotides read TGTGCCAGCAGCCAATACGAGCAGTACTTC.

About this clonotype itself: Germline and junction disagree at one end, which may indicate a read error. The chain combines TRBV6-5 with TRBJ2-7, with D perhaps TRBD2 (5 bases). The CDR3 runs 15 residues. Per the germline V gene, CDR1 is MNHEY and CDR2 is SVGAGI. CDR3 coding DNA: TGTGCCAGCTGTTACTTCGAGGGAATTAACTACGAGCAGTACTTC. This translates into CASCYFEGINYEQYF.

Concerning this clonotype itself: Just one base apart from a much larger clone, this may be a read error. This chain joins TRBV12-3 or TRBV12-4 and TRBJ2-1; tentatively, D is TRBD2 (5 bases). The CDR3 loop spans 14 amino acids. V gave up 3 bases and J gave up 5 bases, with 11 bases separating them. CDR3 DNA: TGTGCCAGCAGTTTCCTAGCAATCCACAATGAGCAGTTCTTC. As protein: CASSFLAIHNEQFF.

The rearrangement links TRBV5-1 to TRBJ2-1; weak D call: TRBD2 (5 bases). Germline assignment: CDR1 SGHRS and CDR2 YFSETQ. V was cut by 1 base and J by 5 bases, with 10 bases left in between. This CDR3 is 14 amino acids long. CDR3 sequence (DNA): TGCGCCAGCAGCTTGCGGGATCCGGACAATGAGCAGTTCTTC. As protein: CASSLRDPDNEQFF.

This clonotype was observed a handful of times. CDR3 bases: TGTGCCAGCAGCCAAAACGCCCGCTGGGGTGGAGATACGCAGTATTTT. Protein: CASSQNARWGGDTQYF. The genes are TRBV4-2 and TRBJ2-3; D ambiguous. The V gene's germline CDR1 is LGHNA and CDR2 YNFKEQ. Trimming took off 2 bases at V and 5 bases at J, with 17 bases between the two ends. CDR3 size: 16 residues.